The T cell receptor (beta chain) described here comes from a study of T cells in Graves' hyperthyroidism and ophthalmopathy (dated by TCRdb to the late 2010s). Turning to the overall study: Peripheral blood was collected at initial diagnosis, before any treatment. To identify TCR V-J signatures that set the groups apart, the researchers used a discovery cohort of 100 patients, made up of 40 to 45 with Graves' ophthalmopathy and 55 to 65 with stable Graves' hyperthyroidism. Prospective prediction of ophthalmopathy was tested in an independent validation cohort of 18 to 20 hyperthyroidism patients and 15 to 17 patients who later progressed to ophthalmopathy. The 100 or so discovery patients were randomly divided into training and test sets at a 7:3 ratio. In addition, the study compared T-cell repertoires in thyroid tissue and in blood from six Graves' hyperthyroidism patients. Following sampling, methimazole starting at 30 mg daily was given to hyperthyroidism patients, and high-dose intravenous methylprednisolone was given to ophthalmopathy patients. TCR Vbeta CDR3 sequencing of 135 peripheral blood samples (43 ophthalmopathy, about 80 hyperthyroidism and about 17 progressor patients) is reported in the paper. Points the paper makes about the study in general: In validation, progression to ophthalmopathy was predicted by the model with 70.59% sensitivity and roughly 76% specificity, a median of roughly 6.4 months before onset. Sample size was not statistically predetermined, and investigators were not blinded to group allocation. Most expanded thyroid clonotypes (frequency above 0.001) were also detected in blood, suggesting blood repertoires may reflect thyroid immune responses. A model built on a 13 V-J signature distinguished ophthalmopathy from stable hyperthyroidism, reaching about 89% sensitivity and around 81% specificity in cross-validation and 80%/75% in testing.

Worth noting for this clonotype: Its target antigen remains unknown. Base-call qualities are not available, and no considerably larger clone is one nucleotide away.

Moderately to severely active disease, a Clinical Activity Score of at least 3, a NOSPECS grade of at least 4, and a duration under 3 months were present in ophthalmopathy patients. The study excluded patients with uncontrolled infections, other autoimmune diseases, pregnancy or lactation. Diagnoses relied on clinical symptoms, serum thyroxine and TRAb, thyroid ultrasound and orbital computed tomography. Ficoll-Paque density gradient centrifugation was used to isolate PBMCs from 8 to 10 ml of fresh peripheral blood. Total RNA was extracted using Trizol reagent, and RNA quality was assessed on an Agilent 2100 Bioanalyzer. The TCR beta CDR3 regions were amplified from the RNA transcripts. The first round of RT-PCR for the TCR CDR3 was performed with the HTBI primer set and the Qiagen OneStep RT-PCR kit. The libraries were constructed in a second round of multiplex PCR and then size-selected and purified. Sequencing of the libraries was done on an Illumina HiSeq2000 using paired-end 100 bp reads. As for the authors' bioinformatics: SOAPnuke was used to process the raw data, throwing out any read that contained adapters or uncalled bases, had a mean Phred below 15, or lacked an exact constant-primer or identifier match. High-quality paired reads were merged with COPE v1.2.5, and unique nucleotide sequences were defined as clonotypes. MiTCR v1.1 was used to align clonotypes to the IMGT TRBV, TRBD and TRBJ reference segments. Analysis was restricted to V-J combinations with a frequency above 0.0001, which covered about 99% of repertoires. The TCS score was defined as the ratio of F50 (clonal expansion) to E x V (chaos), calculated using BLOSUM62-based TCRdist between CDR3 peptides within each V-J. Welch's t-statistics and random forest reduced 500 to 650 V-J features to about 13, which were used in a naive Bayes classifier (R e1071). TCRdb reprocessing: public reads trimmed at Q25 with fastp, clones called with MiXCR, in-frame beta chains kept. Each CDR3 protein appears once, grouped with its most common genes and DNA. For this entry, the V and J calls and clone size follow TCRdb and not the study's own pipeline. Within this sample are 330,000 or so distinct CDR3 sequences, with less than 20% of them counted one time only. Of the sample, about 35% is held by the ten largest clones.

At the junction V is shortened by 6 bases and J by 4 bases, with 19 bases in between. CDR1 and CDR2, looked up from the germline V gene, are MNHNS and SASEGT. The cysteine opens and the phenylalanine closes a CDR3 of 16 amino acids. Only the CDR3 part of the read is kept: 48 bases, read in frame from the first base. Recombination connected TRBV6-1 to TRBJ2-1, and the D gene may be TRBD2, 6 bases matching. The TCR comes from a middle-aged man with Graves' ophthalmopathy. Sequenced input: blood. The CDR3 region: CASRDVSSGGYNEQFF. The bases read TGTGCCAGCAGGGACGTTAGCTCTGGAGGGTACAATGAGCAGTTCTTC.